These T cell receptor beta chains were read from a single sample in a study of blood T cell repertoires in COVID-19. Clones were sequenced by immunoSEQ multiplex PCR, and TCRdb holds only the in-frame ones, with some missing. The table includes about 110,000 clones, around 79% detected once. Sample: peripheral blood. Every receptor here comes from a man aged 70 or older with active or convalescent COVID-19. Both conserved end residues are trimmed from each CDR3.

15 | TRBJ2-1 | TRBV7-3 | ASSLTPGQGANGEQF
13 | TRBJ2-7 | TRBV5-1 | ASSKSGGESYEQY
11 | TRBJ2-5 | TRBV5-1 | ASSKGQQETQY
20 | TRBJ2-4 | TRBV28 | ASSSFQGTSGRNVVDGNIQY
12 | TRBJ1-4 | TRBV3-1/TRBV3-2 | ASSLKGQGGKLF
12 | TRBJ2-3 | TRBV11-3 | ASSFRHSTDTQY
11 | TRBJ2-5 | TRBV28 | ASSPSSAETQY
13 | TRBJ2-1 | TRBV19 | ASRKLAGGPDEQF
14 | TRBJ2-2 | TRBV19 | ASSRGTGKVAGELF
14 | TRBJ1-1 | TRBV3-1/TRBV3-2 | ASSQDPGQGNTEAF
13 | TRBJ2-1 | TRBV28 | ASSISRQPYNEQF
11 | TRBJ1-1 | TRBV2 | ASSVTVGTEAF
9 | TRBJ2-3 | TRBV12-5 | ASGLLDTQY
15 | TRBJ1-5 | TRBV28 | ASSPPEVGYSNQPQH
13 | TRBJ2-7 | TRBV6-1 | ASSDSGRASYEQY
14 | TRBJ2-3 | TRBV7-9 | ASSSDPGQGKDTQY
11 | TRBJ1-1 | TRBV10-3 | AISGQGGTEAF
10 | TRBJ1-1 | TRBV6-5 | ASRGQDTEAF
11 | TRBJ2-7 | TRBV5-1 | ASSLFSSYEQY
12 | TRBJ1-3 | TRBV7-2 | ASSLRRGGNTIY
13 | TRBJ2-1 | TRBV20-1 | SASNLQGSANEQF
12 | TRBJ2-5 | TRBV4-2 | ASSPGLVQETQY
12 | TRBJ1-3 | TRBV3-1/TRBV3-2 | ASSPQGHGNTIY
12 | TRBJ2-7 | TRBV12-5 | ASGPGQGGHEQY
12 | TRBJ1-2 | TRBV28 | ASSLGSEAYGYT
13 | TRBJ2-2 | TRBV11-2 | ASSSRTGDAGELF
13 | TRBJ1-1 | TRBV19 | ASSITGGSNTEAF
10 | TRBJ2-2 | TRBV7-9 | ASSLGHGELF
16 | TRBJ2-7 | TRBV10-3 | AISESPGLAGAHYEQY
11 | TRBJ2-1 | TRBV7-3 | ASSLTGGNEQF
11 | TRBJ2-5 | TRBV10-2 | ASTAGFGETQY
11 | TRBJ1-1 | TRBV27 | ASSSRQGTEAF
11 | TRBJ2-7 | TRBV11-2 | ASSSDSAYEQY
11 | TRBJ1-5 | TRBV12-3/TRBV12-4 | ASTENFNQPQH
11 | TRBJ1-1 | TRBV7-6 | ASSSSVNTEAF